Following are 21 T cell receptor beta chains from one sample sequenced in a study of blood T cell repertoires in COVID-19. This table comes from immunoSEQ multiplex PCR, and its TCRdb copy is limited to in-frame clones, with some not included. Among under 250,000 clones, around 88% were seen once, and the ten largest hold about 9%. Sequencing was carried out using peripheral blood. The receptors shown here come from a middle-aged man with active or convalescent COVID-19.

The CDR3 DNA reads TGTGCCTGGAATCCGGGACAGGGGGCTAGGCAGCCCCAGCATTTT. This codes for CAWNPGQGARQPQHF. The V gene is TRBV30, the J gene TRBJ1-5; 12 bases are shared with TRBD1. Trimming took 4 bases from V and 7 from J; bases not matched to a gene: 8. CDR1 is GTSNPN and CDR2 is SVGIG in the germline V gene (reference sequence). The length of the CDR3 is 15 residues.

The CDR3 nucleotides are TGTGCCAGCTCCCCGGGACAGGGTGGCAAACTGTTTTTT. This translates into CASSPGQGGKLFF. V gene TRBV12-3 or TRBV12-4 combines with J gene TRBJ1-4, with TRBD1 matching over 9 bases. The CDR3 totals 13 residues. The V and J ends lost 8 bases and 11 bases, in that order; junction bases with no gene match: 9.

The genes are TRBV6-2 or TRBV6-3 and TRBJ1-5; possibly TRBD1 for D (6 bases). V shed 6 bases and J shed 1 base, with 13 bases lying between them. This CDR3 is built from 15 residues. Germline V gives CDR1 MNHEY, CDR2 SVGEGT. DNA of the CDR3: TGTGCCAGCAGCCAGACAGGACTCAGCAATCAGCCCCAGCATTTT. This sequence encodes CASSQTGLSNQPQHF.

In nucleotides, the CDR3 is TGTGCCAGCAGCTTAGGAGCCTCTAATTCACCCCTCCACTTT. It encodes CASSLGASNSPLHF. This chain links TRBV11-3 with TRBJ1-6; D not resolved. CDR1 and CDR2 from the germline V gene are SGHNT and YENEEA. Trimming removed 1 base at V and 6 bases at J, with 7 bases between. This CDR3 is built from 14 residues.

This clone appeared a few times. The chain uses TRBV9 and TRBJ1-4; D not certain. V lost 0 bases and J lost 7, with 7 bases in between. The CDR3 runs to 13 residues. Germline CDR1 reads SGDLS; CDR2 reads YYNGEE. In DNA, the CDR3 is TGTGCCAGCAGCGTAGACCTCGGTGAAAAACTGTTTTTT. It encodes CASSVDLGEKLFF. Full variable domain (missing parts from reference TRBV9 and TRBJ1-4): DSGVTQTPKHLITATGQRVTLRCSPRSGDLSVYWYQQSLDQGLQFLIQYYNGEERAKGNILERFSAQQFPDLHSELNLSSLELGDSALYFCASSVDLGEKLFFGSGTQLSVL.

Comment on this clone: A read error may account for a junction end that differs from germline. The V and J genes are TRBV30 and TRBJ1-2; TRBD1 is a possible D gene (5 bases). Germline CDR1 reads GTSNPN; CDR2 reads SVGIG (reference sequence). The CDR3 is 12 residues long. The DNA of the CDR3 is TGTGCCTGGAGTGTCGCCGACCGGCCGGGGGACTTC. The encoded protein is CAWSVADRPGDF.

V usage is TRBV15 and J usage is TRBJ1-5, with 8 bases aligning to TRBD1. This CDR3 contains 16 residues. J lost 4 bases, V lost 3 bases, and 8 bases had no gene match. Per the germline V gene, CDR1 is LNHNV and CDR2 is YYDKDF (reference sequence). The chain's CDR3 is CATSRRAQGANQPQHF. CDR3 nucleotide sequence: TGTGCCACCAGCAGGCGAGCGCAGGGGGCTAATCAGCCCCAGCATTTT.

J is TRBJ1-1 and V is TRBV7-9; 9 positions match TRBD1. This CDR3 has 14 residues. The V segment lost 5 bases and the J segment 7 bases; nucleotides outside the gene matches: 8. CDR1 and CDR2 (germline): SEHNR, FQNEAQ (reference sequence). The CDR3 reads CASSPRTGEYEAFF. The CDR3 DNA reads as TGTGCCAGCAGCCCGCGGACAGGGGAGTATGAAGCTTTCTTT.

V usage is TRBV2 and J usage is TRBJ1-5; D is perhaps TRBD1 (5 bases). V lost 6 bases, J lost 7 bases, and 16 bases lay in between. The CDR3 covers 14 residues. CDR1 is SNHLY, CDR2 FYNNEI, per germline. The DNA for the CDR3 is TGTGCCAGCAGGACCCTCTGGGGGGAGCAGCCCCAGCATTTT. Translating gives CASRTLWGEQPQHF.

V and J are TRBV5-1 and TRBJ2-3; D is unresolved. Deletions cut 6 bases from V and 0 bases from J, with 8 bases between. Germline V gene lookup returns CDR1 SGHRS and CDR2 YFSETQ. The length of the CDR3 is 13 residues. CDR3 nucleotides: TGCGCCAGCAAAATTTCTAGCACAGATACGCAGTATTTT. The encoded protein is CASKISSTDTQYF.

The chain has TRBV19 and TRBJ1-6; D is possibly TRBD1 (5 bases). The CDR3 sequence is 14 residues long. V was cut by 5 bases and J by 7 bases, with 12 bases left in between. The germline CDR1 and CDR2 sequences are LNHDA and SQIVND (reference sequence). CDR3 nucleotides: TGTGCCAGTAGTTTTCAGGGCGAAAATTCACCCCTCCACTTT. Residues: CASSFQGENSPLHF.

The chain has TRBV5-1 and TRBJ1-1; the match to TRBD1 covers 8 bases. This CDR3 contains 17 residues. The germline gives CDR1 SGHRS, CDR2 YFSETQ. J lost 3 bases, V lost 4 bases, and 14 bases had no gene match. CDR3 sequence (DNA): TGCGCCAGCAGCCTAATCCCCATGACAGGGGTTGACACTGAAGCTTTCTTT. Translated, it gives CASSLIPMTGVDTEAFF.

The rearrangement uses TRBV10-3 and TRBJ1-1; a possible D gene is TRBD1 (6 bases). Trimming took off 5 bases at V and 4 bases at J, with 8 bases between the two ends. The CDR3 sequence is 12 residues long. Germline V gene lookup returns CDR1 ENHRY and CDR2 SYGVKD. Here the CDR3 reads CAISTGSTEAFF. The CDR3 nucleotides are TGTGCCATCAGTACAGGGAGCACTGAAGCTTTCTTT.

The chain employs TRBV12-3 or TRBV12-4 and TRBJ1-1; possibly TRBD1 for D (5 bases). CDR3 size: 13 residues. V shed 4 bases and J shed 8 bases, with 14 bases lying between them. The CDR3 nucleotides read TGTGCCAGCAGTTGGAGGGGTTCTGGCGAAGCTTTCTTT. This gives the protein CASSWRGSGEAFF.

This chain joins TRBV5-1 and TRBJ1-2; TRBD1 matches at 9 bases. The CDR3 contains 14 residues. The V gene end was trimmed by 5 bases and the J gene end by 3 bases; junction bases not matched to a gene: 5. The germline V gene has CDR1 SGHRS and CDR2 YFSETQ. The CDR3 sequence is CASRGTGIDYGYTF. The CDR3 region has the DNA TGCGCCAGCAGGGGGACAGGGATTGACTATGGCTACACCTTC.

This chain's CDR3 is CASSDYRGGRIVEQYF. The CDR3 nucleotides are TGTGCCAGCAGTGACTACCGGGGGGGCCGAATAGTCGAGCAGTACTTC. This chain connects TRBV6-1 to TRBJ2-7; 8 nucleotides match TRBD2. The CDR3 consists of 16 residues. Looked up from germline, CDR1 is MNHNS and CDR2 is SASEGT. V lost 3 bases to trimming and J lost 6 bases; unmatched junction nucleotides: 13.

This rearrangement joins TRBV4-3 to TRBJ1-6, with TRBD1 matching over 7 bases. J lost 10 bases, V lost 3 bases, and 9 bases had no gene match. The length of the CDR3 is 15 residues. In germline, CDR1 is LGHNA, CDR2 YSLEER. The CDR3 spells CASSQTQGWGSPLHF. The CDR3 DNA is TGCGCCAGCAGCCAGACACAGGGGTGGGGATCACCCCTCCACTTT.

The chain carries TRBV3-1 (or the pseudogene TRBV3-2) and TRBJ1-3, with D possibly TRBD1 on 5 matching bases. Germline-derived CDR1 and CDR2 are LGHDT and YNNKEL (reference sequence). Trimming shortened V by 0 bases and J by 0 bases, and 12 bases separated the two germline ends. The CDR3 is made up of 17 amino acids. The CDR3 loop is CASSQDLGGGSGNTIYF. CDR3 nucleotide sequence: TGTGCCAGCAGCCAAGATCTGGGCGGGGGCTCTGGAAACACCATATATTTT.

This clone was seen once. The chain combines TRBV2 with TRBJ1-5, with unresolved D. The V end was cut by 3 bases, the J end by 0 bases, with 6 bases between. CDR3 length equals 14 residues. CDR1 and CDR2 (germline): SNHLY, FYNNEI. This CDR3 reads CASSDFYSNQPQHF. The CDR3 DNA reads TGTGCCAGCAGTGACTTCTATAGCAATCAGCCCCAGCATTTT.

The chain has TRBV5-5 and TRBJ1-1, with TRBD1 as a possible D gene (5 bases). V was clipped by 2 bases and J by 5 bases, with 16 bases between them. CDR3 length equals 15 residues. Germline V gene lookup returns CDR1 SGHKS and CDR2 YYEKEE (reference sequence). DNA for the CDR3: TGTGCCAGCAGCTTAATAACAGGCCAGTGGACTGAAGCTTTCTTT. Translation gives CASSLITGQWTEAFF.

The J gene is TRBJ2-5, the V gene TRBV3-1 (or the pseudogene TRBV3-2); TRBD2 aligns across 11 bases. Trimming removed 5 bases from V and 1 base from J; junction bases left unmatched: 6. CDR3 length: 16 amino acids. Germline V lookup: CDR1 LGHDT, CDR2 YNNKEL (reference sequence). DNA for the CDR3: TGTGCCAGCAGCACAGACACTAGCGGGGGCCAAGAGACCCAGTACTTC. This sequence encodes CASSTDTSGGQETQYF.